These T cell receptor beta chains were read from a single sample in a study of shared clonotypes between healthy human individuals. TCRdb's copy holds only in-frame clones and misses some; the assay was immunoSEQ multiplex PCR. The repertoire consists of 400,000 to 500,000 clones, with 70% to 80% occurring once and the leading ten covering around 13%. Specimen: PBMCs. The receptor source for this set is a woman between 40 and 50 years old in good health. Some clones in this sample may be carry-over from other donors' samples. The CDR3 runs from the conserved cysteine through the conserved F or W. The order of the fields is V gene, J gene, D gene, clone size, CDR3 DNA, CDR3 protein. The D gene is left open where the match is weak. Not every row has a clone size; where given, it reads once, few, many or a size class.

TRBV14	TRBJ2-7	-	-	TGTGCCAGCAGCCAAGACAGGGTTTCGGTATACGAGCAGTACTTC	CASSQDRVSVYEQYF
TRBV30	TRBJ2-1	TRBD2	-	TGTGCCTGGAGTGGGGCTAGCGGACGATCCTACAATGAGCAGTTCTTC	CAWSGASGRSYNEQFF
TRBV14	TRBJ2-4	-	-	TGTGCCAGCAGCCAAGATCTAGGCGGGGCCATTCAGTACTTC	CASSQDLGGAIQYF
TRBV5-1	TRBJ2-2	TRBD1	-	TGCGCCAGCAGCTTGGGGACAGGGTTCCGGGAGCTGTTTTTT	CASSLGTGFRELFF
TRBV11-2	TRBJ2-7	TRBD1	-	TGTGCCAGCAGCGAGGGGACAGGGGCTGCGTACGAGCAGTACTTC	CASSEGTGAAYEQYF
TRBV7-9	TRBJ2-1	TRBD2	-	TGTGCCAGCAGCTTAAAAGCGGGAGGGCAGGTTGAGCAGTTCTTC	CASSLKAGGQVEQFF
TRBV7-9	TRBJ2-2	TRBD2	-	TGTGCCAGCAGAACTACTAGCGGCTACACCGGGGAGCTGTTTTTT	CASRTTSGYTGELFF
TRBV5-1	TRBJ1-2	-	many	TGCGCCAGCAGGCCCACAGAAAACTATGGCTACACCTTC	CASRPTENYGYTF
TRBV6-1	TRBJ2-5	-	-	TGTGCCAGCAGGAGTAGCCGGGGGCAAGAGACCCAGTACTTC	CASRSSRGQETQYF
TRBV27	TRBJ2-7	TRBD2	few	TGTGCCACCCTAGCGGGGGCCCCCTACGAGCAGTACTTC	CATLAGAPYEQYF
TRBV2	TRBJ2-7	-	-	TGTGCCAGCATCAAGGACCCCTACGAGCAGTACTTC	CASIKDPYEQYF
TRBV4-1	TRBJ2-7	TRBD2	-	TGCGCCAGCAGCCAAGTCTTGAGGAGACTAGCGGAATACGAGCAGTACTTC	CASSQVLRRLAEYEQYF
TRBV19	TRBJ2-2	-	-	TGTGCCAGTAGTATAGGTGGGGTCGGGGAGCTGTTTTTT	CASSIGGVGELFF
TRBV4-3	TRBJ2-5	TRBD2	few	TGCGCCAGCAGCCAAGGACTAGCGGGTAACCAAGAGACCCAGTACTTC	CASSQGLAGNQETQYF
TRBV7-7	TRBJ2-1	-	-	TGTGCTAGCAGCCCGGACTCCTACAATGAGCAGTTCTTC	CASSPDSYNEQFF
TRBV6-1	TRBJ2-7	TRBD2	few	TGTGCCAGCAGTGAAGTCCCAGGGACTAGCGGCGGCGACGAGCAGTACTTC	CASSEVPGTSGGDEQYF
TRBV10-2	TRBJ2-7	TRBD2	-	TGCGCCAGCAGAGGGACTAGCGGGTCCTACGAGCAGTACTTC	CASRGTSGSYEQYF
TRBV2	TRBJ1-5	-	-	TGTGCCAGCAGTGATAAACAGCCCTTACCCCAGCATTTT	CASSDKQPLPQHF
TRBV14	TRBJ1-5	-	many	TGTGCCAGCAGCCTGACAGGAAATCAGCCCCAGCATTTT	CASSLTGNQPQHF
TRBV5-1	TRBJ1-5	-	-	TGCGCCAGCAGCTTGGCGGGACCGGAAAACAATCAGCCCCAGCATTTT	CASSLAGPENNQPQHF
TRBV19	TRBJ2-1	-	-	TGTGCCAGTAGTATAAGGGCGGCCTCCTACAATGAGCAGTTCTTC	CASSIRAASYNEQFF
TRBV29-1	TRBJ1-1	TRBD1	-	TGCAGCGTTCCCCAGGGGGCGACGGACACTGAAGCTTTCTTT	CSVPQGATDTEAFF
TRBV28	TRBJ2-1	TRBD1	-	TGTGCCAGCAGTTTCCCCACCGGGACAGCTAACAATGAGCAGTTCTTC	CASSFPTGTANNEQFF
TRBV4-1	TRBJ1-2	TRBD1	-	TGCGCCAGCAGCCAAATCAGGGGGAGCTATGGCTACACCTTC	CASSQIRGSYGYTF
TRBV4-1	TRBJ2-1	TRBD1	-	TGCGCCAGCAGCCACGGACAGGGTTGGGATGAGCAGTTCTTC	CASSHGQGWDEQFF
TRBV27	TRBJ2-3	TRBD2	-	TGTGCCAGCAGTTTATTCTTAGCGGGAGGGCCAGGAGATACGCAGTATTTT	CASSLFLAGGPGDTQYF
TRBV18	TRBJ2-7	TRBD2	-	TGTGCCAGCTCACCCTATGGGCTAGCGGCTACCTACGAGCAGTACTTC	CASSPYGLAATYEQYF
TRBV11-2	TRBJ2-2	TRBD1	-	TGTGCCAGCAGTCAAGACAGGGGCGCCCCCGGGGAGCTGTTTTTT	CASSQDRGAPGELFF
TRBV5-4	TRBJ1-2	-	-	TGTGCCAGCAGGCTTGACGCCTACATGTCCTATGGCTACACCTTC	CASRLDAYMSYGYTF